This note documents a single TCR beta chain sequence. What it binds is not known. The data stem from a study of T cell clonotyping in hematopoietic cell transplantation. Study-wide context: Pretransplant recipient samples were taken after cytoreduction.

Some clones are missing from TCRdb's copy, which holds only in-frame ones; the method was immunoSEQ multiplex PCR. The sample has around 80,000 clones; approximately 95% are singletons. The ends were cut back, 4 bases at V and 3 bases at J, with 10 bases in the middle. Germline values: CDR1 SGHNT, CDR2 YYREEE (reference sequence). The CDR3 consists of 13 residues. Study-wide findings and caveats: CD4 and CD8 repertoire contributions could not be separated without sorting. At the given depth, recipient repertoires were over 95% de novo clonotypes.

The time point here: recipient sample about 28 days before transplant, after cytoreduction. The TCR comes from a woman aged 45-65 years with acute myeloid leukemia. Some clones in this sample may be carry-over from other donors' samples. This sample comprised peripheral blood mononuclear cells, obtained before stem cell transplant. This sequence joins TRBV5-4 and TRBJ1-2; D is perhaps TRBD1 (6 bases). The CDR3 DNA reads TGTGCCAGCAGCAGGGGGGACGACTATGGCTACACCTTC. Amino acids: CASSRGDDYGYTF.